This T cell receptor (beta chain) was profiled in a study of Tregs in tolerant kidney transplant recipients. As to this clone: The antigen remains unidentified.

Study-wide results and limits: Findings come from small patient numbers and require larger validation. Biological reproducibility was not directly addressed, but technical replication error appeared minimal.

CD4+CD25+CD127- Tregs, CD4+CD25- non-Tregs, CD4 and CD8 cells were sorted. The data were produced by immunoSEQ multiplex PCR, yet TCRdb's version contains in-frame clones alone and is incomplete. The sample carries more than 95,000 clones, almost 95% recorded once. CDR1 is WNHNN and CDR2 is SYGVQD in the germline V gene (reference sequence). The CDR3 covers 14 residues. Deletions cut 8 bases from V and 5 bases from J, with 16 bases between. The rearrangement uses TRBV10-1 and TRBJ2-1; maybe TRBD1 (6 bases). Sequenced input: CD4+ T cells from blood. The clonotype originates from a human donor in good health. The CDR3 sequence is CASPGQSQDNEQFF. The CDR3 DNA sequence: TGCGCCAGCCCGGGACAAAGCCAGGACAATGAGCAGTTCTTC.